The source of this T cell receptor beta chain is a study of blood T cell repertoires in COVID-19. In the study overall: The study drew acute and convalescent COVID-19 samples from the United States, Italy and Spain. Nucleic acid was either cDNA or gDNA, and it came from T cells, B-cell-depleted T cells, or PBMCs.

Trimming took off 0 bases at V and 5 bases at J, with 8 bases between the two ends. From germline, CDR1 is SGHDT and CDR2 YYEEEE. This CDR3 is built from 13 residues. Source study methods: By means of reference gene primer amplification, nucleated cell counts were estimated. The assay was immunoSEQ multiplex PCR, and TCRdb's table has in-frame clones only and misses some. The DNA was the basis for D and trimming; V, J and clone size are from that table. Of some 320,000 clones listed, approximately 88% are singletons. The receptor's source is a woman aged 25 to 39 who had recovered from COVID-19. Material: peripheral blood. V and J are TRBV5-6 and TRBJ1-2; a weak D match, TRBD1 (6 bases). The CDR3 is CASSLEGVYGYTF. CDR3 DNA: TGTGCCAGCAGCTTGGAGGGGGTATATGGCTACACCTTC. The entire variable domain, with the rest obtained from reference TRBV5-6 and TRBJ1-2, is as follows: DAGVTQSPTHLIKTRGQQVTLRCSPKSGHDTVSWYQQALGQGPQFIFQYYEEEERQRGNFPDRFSGHQFPNYSSELNVNALLLGDSALYLCASSLEGVYGYTFGSGTRLTVV.